These 21 T cell receptor beta chains originate from one sample sequenced in a study of cytomegalovirus exposure and HLA in healthy donors. A multiplex PCR was run with 60 Vbeta primers and 13 Jbeta primers. The table came from immunoSEQ multiplex PCR; TCRdb's copy has only in-frame clones and leaves some out. Altogether approximately 190,000 clones are present, 77% being singletons, with the ten largest covering approximately 2%. Sequencing was performed on PBMCs. The receptors come from a woman aged 25 to 45 in good health and CMV-seropositive.

The chain couples TRBV5-4 to TRBJ2-1, with a possible D match to TRBD2 (7 bases). Trimming shortened V by 0 bases and J by 2 bases, and 18 bases separated the two germline ends. Germline V lookup: CDR1 SGHNT, CDR2 YYREEE (reference sequence). The CDR3 loop spans 18 amino acids. CDR3 sequence: CASSLAGGGGNPYNEQFF. CDR3 bases: TGTGCCAGCAGCTTGGCCGGTGGCGGGGGCAACCCCTACAATGAGCAGTTCTTC.

The chain recombines TRBV7-2 with TRBJ2-3, with D possibly matching TRBD2 (7 bases). Germline values: CDR1 SGHTA, CDR2 FQGNSA. Between the trimmed V and J ends, which lost 1 base and 6 bases, there was a span of 17 bases. The CDR3 covers 16 residues. This CDR3 reads CASSLGGGGPGDTQYF. CDR3 DNA sequence: TGTGCCAGCAGCTTAGGAGGGGGAGGGCCCGGGGATACGCAGTATTTT.

This chain links TRBV19 with TRBJ2-1; 8 bases align to TRBD2. Trimming removed 3 bases from V and 6 bases from J; junction bases left unmatched: 4. The CDR3 is 14 residues long. Germline-derived CDR1 and CDR2 are LNHDA and SQIVND (reference sequence). The CDR3 nucleotides are TGTGCCAGTAGTATCGCAAGCGGGGGCAATGAGCAGTTCTTC. Translating it yields CASSIASGGNEQFF. The entire variable domain, with the rest obtained from reference TRBV19 and TRBJ2-1, is as follows: DGGITQSPKYLFRKEGQNVTLSCEQNLNHDAMYWYRQDPGQGLRLIYYSQIVNDFQKGDIAEGYSVSREKKESFPLTVTSAQKNPTAFYLCASSIASGGNEQFFGPGTRLTVL.

The chain carries TRBV28 and TRBJ1-1; 9 bases are a match to TRBD1. Trimming removed 4 bases from V and 0 bases from J; junction bases left unmatched: 12. CDR3 length: 18 amino acids. Germline V gene lookup returns CDR1 MDHEN and CDR2 SYDVKM. The DNA of the CDR3 is TGTGCCAGCAGTTATCCGGGGACAGGGTTGGGAGTGAACACTGAAGCTTTCTTT. The encoded protein is CASSYPGTGLGVNTEAFF.

The sample holds one count of this clone. The genes are TRBV18 and TRBJ1-6; possible D gene TRBD1, 5 bases. The CDR3 extends over 14 amino acids. CDR1 and CDR2 from the germline V gene are KGHSH and LQKENI. Trimming removed 6 bases at V and 5 bases at J, with 11 bases between. The CDR3 is CASSRDADNSPLHF. CDR3 sequence (DNA): TGTGCCAGCTCGCGGGACGCCGATAATTCACCCCTCCACTTT.

About this clone: This sample also contains other DNA sequences that code for the same CDR3. V and J are TRBV5-4 and TRBJ1-1, with TRBD1 matching 7 bases. The CDR3 is made up of 16 amino acids. The J segment lost 1 base and the V segment lost 3 bases, leaving 9 bases of the junction unmatched. Germline values: CDR1 SGHNT, CDR2 YYREEE (reference sequence). CDR3 amino acids: CASSSWTGGRNTEAFF. CDR3 in DNA: TGTGCCAGCAGCTCCTGGACAGGAGGAAGGAACACTGAAGCTTTCTTT. The whole variable domain, remainder taken from reference TRBV5-4 and TRBJ1-1, is ETGVTQSPTHLIKTRGQQVTLRCSSQSGHNTVSWYQQALGQGPQFIFQYYREEENGRGNFPPRFSGLQFPNYSSELNVNALELDDSALYLCASSSWTGGRNTEAFFGQGTRLTVV.

This sequence joins TRBV4-3 and TRBJ2-3; tentatively, D is TRBD2 (5 bases). Looked up from germline, CDR1 is LGHNA and CDR2 is YSLEER. Trimming cost V 5 bases and J 0 bases, with 12 bases left between them. The CDR3 totals 15 residues. The CDR3 DNA is TGCGCCAGCAGCGTAAGCGGTACTAGCACAGATACGCAGTATTTT. This encodes CASSVSGTSTDTQYF.

Here the CDR3 reads CASSQVGDSSYEQYF. CDR3 nucleotides: TGCGCCAGCAGCCAAGTAGGGGATTCATCCTACGAGCAGTACTTC. The genes are TRBV4-1 and TRBJ2-7; TRBD1 is a possible D gene (5 bases). Germline loops: CDR1 MGHRA, CDR2 YSYEKL. This CDR3 spans 15 amino acids. Trimming shortened V by 1 base and J by 1 base, and 11 bases separated the two germline ends.

The CDR3: CASSVLLAGGSSTDTQYF. DNA of the CDR3: TGTGCCAGCAGTGTTCTACTAGCGGGGGGCTCTAGCACAGATACGCAGTATTTT. The chain couples TRBV6-1 to TRBJ2-3; 12 nucleotides line up with TRBD2. The V segment lost 4 bases and the J segment 0 bases; nucleotides outside the gene matches: 8. The CDR3 spans 18 residues. The germline V gene has CDR1 MNHNS and CDR2 SASEGT.

The chain is built from TRBV13 and TRBJ2-3; D not resolved. The CDR3 is 11 amino acids. Germline V gene lookup returns CDR1 PRHDT and CDR2 FYEKMQ (reference sequence). The V end lost 4 bases, the J end lost 7 bases, and 6 bases lay between the germline ends. In DNA form, the CDR3 reads TGTGCCAGCAGCTCCCAAAATACGCAGTATTTT. Translating gives CASSSQNTQYF. The full variable domain, completed using reference TRBV13 and TRBJ2-3, is AAGVIQSPRHLIKEKRETATLKCYPIPRHDTVYWYQQGPGQDPQFLISFYEKMQSDKGSIPDRFSAQQFSDYHSELNMSSLELGDSALYFCASSSQNTQYFGPGTRLTVL.

The rearrangement joins TRBV30 to TRBJ1-1, with no clear D. Germline V lookup: CDR1 GTSNPN, CDR2 SVGIG (reference sequence). The V end lost 3 bases, the J end lost 1 base, and 6 bases lay between the germline ends. This CDR3 is built from 12 residues. The CDR3 nucleotides are TGTGCCTGGAGCCTAGGGAACACTGAAGCTTTCTTT. Translating gives CAWSLGNTEAFF.

The CDR3, as DNA: TGTGCCAGCAGTACTCCTCCGGGACACTCCTACGAGCAGTACTTC. It translates to CASSTPPGHSYEQYF. The rearrangement joins TRBV28 to TRBJ2-7; a possible D gene is TRBD1 (6 bases). CDR1 MDHEN and CDR2 SYDVKM come from the germline V gene. The germline V and J ends were trimmed by 5 bases and 0 bases, with 14 bases remaining between them. The CDR3 is made up of 15 amino acids.

This clone was observed a few times. This chain joins TRBV5-6 and TRBJ2-6; D is undetermined. Trimming stripped 1 base from V and 0 bases from J, with 11 bases between. There are 17 residues in the CDR3. Germline V gives CDR1 SGHDT, CDR2 YYEEEE. CDR3 sequence (DNA): TGTGCCAGCAGCTTGTACCCACATTTCTCTGGGGCCAACGTCCTGACTTTC. Translated, it gives CASSLYPHFSGANVLTF.

This clone showed up just a few times. DNA of the CDR3: TGTGCCAGCAGCGAACAGGGGGCCGGCGGAGCTTTCTTT. Amino acid sequence: CASSEQGAGGAFF. The rearrangement uses TRBV2 and TRBJ1-1; 9 bases are shared with TRBD1. CDR3 size: 13 residues. The V segment lost 6 bases and the J segment 10 bases; nucleotides outside the gene matches: 9. Germline values: CDR1 SNHLY, CDR2 FYNNEI.

This clone was picked up a small number of times. This chain's CDR3 is CASSQLTGAGQPQHF. CDR3 in DNA: TGCGCCAGCAGCCAACTGACAGGGGCGGGTCAGCCCCAGCATTTT. This chain connects TRBV4-3 to TRBJ1-5; 8 nucleotides agree with TRBD1. The CDR3 totals 15 residues. Trimming took 2 bases from V and 6 from J; bases not matched to a gene: 6. Germline lookup yields CDR1 LGHNA and CDR2 YSLEER.

The chain has TRBV7-2 and TRBJ2-2, with D unresolved. Germline values: CDR1 SGHTA, CDR2 FQGNSA. The CDR3 sequence is 12 residues long. Trimming cost V 2 bases and J 6 bases, with 4 bases left between them. CDR3 nucleotide sequence: TGTGCCAGCAGCTTACGGGCCGGGGAGCTGTTTTTT. It specifies CASSLRAGELFF.

The rearrangement links TRBV6-5 to TRBJ1-5; 9 bases fit TRBD1. CDR3 length: 15 amino acids. The germline V gene has CDR1 MNHEY and CDR2 SVGAGI. Trimming took 6 bases from V and 2 from J; bases not matched to a gene: 5. The chain's CDR3 is CASSRDRVGNQPQHF. The CDR3 region has the DNA TGTGCCAGCAGCAGGGACAGGGTGGGCAATCAGCCCCAGCATTTT.

This clone was seen only a few times. This rearrangement joins TRBV28 to TRBJ1-2; a possible D gene is TRBD1 (6 bases). The ends were cut back, 3 bases at V and 4 bases at J, with 6 bases in the middle. This CDR3 spans 12 amino acids. CDR1 and CDR2 from the germline V gene are MDHEN and SYDVKM. The CDR3 loop is CASSLGAYGYTF. The CDR3 nucleotides read TGTGCCAGCAGTTTGGGGGCCTATGGCTACACCTTC.

V gene TRBV7-2 combines with J gene TRBJ1-2; TRBD1 matches at 7 bases. The CDR3 runs 14 residues. Germline-derived CDR1 and CDR2 are SGHTA and FQGNSA. Unmatched junction bases numbered 8, after V lost 6 bases and J lost 4 bases. The CDR3 reads CASRLTGVSYGYTF. For the CDR3, the DNA is TGTGCCAGCAGACTCACAGGGGTCAGCTATGGCTACACCTTC.

The chain is built from TRBV11-2 and TRBJ1-6; 9 positions match TRBD1. This CDR3 contains 15 residues. CDR1 and CDR2 (germline): SGHAT, FQNNGV. The ends lost 3 bases at V and 8 bases at J; junction bases unmatched: 5. The CDR3, as DNA: TGTGCCAGCAGCTTCGCGGGACAGGGAGATTCACCCCTCCACTTT. Protein sequence: CASSFAGQGDSPLHF.

The rearrangement uses TRBV4-2 and TRBJ1-4; 8 bases map to TRBD1. V shed 3 bases, J shed 5 bases, and the junction held 2 bases outside the gene matches. The CDR3 has 14 amino acids. Germline lookup yields CDR1 LGHNA and CDR2 YNFKEQ. The CDR3 DNA is TGTGCCAGCAGCCAGGGACAGGAGAATGAAAAACTGTTTTTT. This encodes CASSQGQENEKLFF.